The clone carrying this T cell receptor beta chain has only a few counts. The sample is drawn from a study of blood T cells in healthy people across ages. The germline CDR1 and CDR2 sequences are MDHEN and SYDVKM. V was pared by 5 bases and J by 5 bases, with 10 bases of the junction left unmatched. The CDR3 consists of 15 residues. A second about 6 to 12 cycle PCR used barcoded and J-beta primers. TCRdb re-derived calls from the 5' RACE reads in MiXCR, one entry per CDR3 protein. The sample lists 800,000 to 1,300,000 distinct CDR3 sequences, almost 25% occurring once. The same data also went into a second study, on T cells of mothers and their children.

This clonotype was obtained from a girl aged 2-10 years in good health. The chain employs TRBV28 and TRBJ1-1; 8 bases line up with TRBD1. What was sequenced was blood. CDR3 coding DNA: TGTGCCAGCAGTCCCAGATCAGGGGGCGAAACTGAAGCTTTCTTT. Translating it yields CASSPRSGGETEAFF.